A single sample gave rise to the 13 T cell receptor beta chains below, sequenced in a study of cytomegalovirus exposure and HLA in healthy donors. The primer mix had 60 Vbeta and 13 Jbeta primers. Profiling relied on immunoSEQ multiplex PCR, and the TCRdb table lists in-frame clones only, not all of them. The sample shows some 71,000 clones, about 74% of them seen only once. What was sequenced was PBMCs. These receptors came from a woman aged 25-40 years in good health and CMV-seropositive.

V and J are TRBV28 and TRBJ1-1; no clear D. Trimming shortened V by 6 bases and J by 5 bases, and 13 bases separated the two germline ends. This CDR3 is 13 amino acids long. Germline CDR1 MDHEN, CDR2 SYDVKM. The CDR3 reads CASSPDSKTEAFF. The CDR3, as DNA: TGTGCCAGCAGCCCGGACTCTAAAACTGAAGCTTTCTTT.

The chain recombines TRBV6-5 with TRBJ1-5, with D possibly TRBD1 on 6 matching bases. Germline assignment: CDR1 MNHEY and CDR2 SVGAGI. V was pared by 6 bases and J by 9 bases, with 12 bases between. This CDR3 has 12 amino acids. In nucleotides, the CDR3 is TGTGCCAGCAGGGGACACGCAGGGCCCCAGCATTTT. Amino acids: CASRGHAGPQHF.

This clone has just a few counts. This chain uses TRBV29-1 with TRBJ1-1; no definite D call. Germline-derived CDR1 and CDR2 are SQVTM and ANQGSEA. There are 11 residues in the CDR3. The V gene lost 4 bases and the J gene lost 4 bases, with 7 bases spanning the gap. The CDR3 sequence: CSVGWSTEAFF. CDR3 nucleotides: TGCAGCGTTGGTTGGAGCACTGAAGCTTTCTTT.

The chain is built from TRBV4-1 and TRBJ2-1; 7 positions agree with TRBD2. The CDR3 has 15 amino acids. J was trimmed by 4 bases and V by 0 bases; bases with no gene match: 3. The germline gives CDR1 MGHRA, CDR2 YSYEKL. The CDR3 sequence is CASSQDSGPYNEQFF. In DNA, the CDR3 is TGCGCCAGCAGCCAAGATAGCGGGCCATACAATGAGCAGTTCTTC.

The table lists this clone with a few counts. This rearrangement joins TRBV27 to TRBJ2-7; 7 bases match TRBD2. The CDR3 has 17 amino acids. Trimming took 4 bases from V and 2 from J; bases not matched to a gene: 14. Germline V gene sequence: CDR1 MNHEY, CDR2 SMNVEV (reference sequence). CDR3 loop: CASSSRPLREAPYEQYF. The CDR3 DNA reads TGTGCCAGCAGTTCCCGACCTCTCCGGGAGGCACCCTACGAGCAGTACTTC.

In its sample, this clone was seen a few times. V and J are TRBV7-6 and TRBJ1-1; possibly TRBD1 for D (5 bases). In germline, CDR1 is SGHVS, CDR2 FNYEAQ. The CDR3 is 14 amino acids. V was trimmed by 7 bases and J by 1 base, leaving 13 bases between them. The CDR3 protein is CASTRGGWNTEAFF. CDR3 sequence (DNA): TGTGCCAGCACCCGCGGGGGGTGGAACACTGAAGCTTTCTTT.

This clone was detected only a few times. This chain joins TRBV5-6 and TRBJ2-7; no reliable D call. V was clipped by 2 bases and J by 2 bases, with 8 bases between them. The germline V gene has CDR1 SGHDT and CDR2 YYEEEE. The CDR3 is 13 residues long. CDR3 in amino acids: CASSLPYTYEQYF. The CDR3 coding sequence is TGTGCCAGCAGCTTACCTTACACCTACGAGCAGTACTTC.

V and J are TRBV6-6 and TRBJ2-7; 8 bases match TRBD1. This CDR3 contains 12 residues. After removal of 7 bases from V and 4 bases from J, the junction contained 3 bases not matched to a gene. Germline V gives CDR1 MNHNY, CDR2 SVGAGI (reference sequence). CDR3 loop: CASKRTGYEQYF. The CDR3 DNA reads as TGTGCCAGCAAAAGGACAGGGTACGAGCAGTACTTC.

The sample holds one count of this clone. This chain joins TRBV18 and TRBJ2-3; tentatively, D is TRBD2 (6 bases). The germline V and J ends were trimmed by 3 bases and 5 bases, with 12 bases remaining between them. Germline loops: CDR1 KGHSH, CDR2 LQKENI. The CDR3 contains 14 residues. The CDR3: CASSPSGAGDTQYF. The CDR3 nucleotides are TGTGCCAGCTCACCGTCGGGAGCGGGAGATACGCAGTATTTT.

The rearrangement links TRBV28 to TRBJ2-7, with 8 bases that match TRBD1. This CDR3 has 14 residues. Germline V gene lookup returns CDR1 MDHEN and CDR2 SYDVKM. V was pared by 4 bases and J by 2 bases, with 4 bases of the junction left unmatched. The CDR3 spells CASSSTGVPYEQYF. CDR3 DNA sequence: TGTGCCAGCAGTTCGACAGGGGTCCCCTACGAGCAGTACTTC.

This clone was seen only a few times. The same CDR3 also results from other DNA sequences found in this sample. This chain links TRBV7-9 with TRBJ1-1; D not resolved. Trimming shortened V by 1 base and J by 1 base, and 7 bases separated the two germline ends. The V gene's germline CDR1 is SEHNR and CDR2 FQNEAQ (reference sequence). The CDR3 has 14 residues. The CDR3 spells CASSLVGGNTEAFF. The CDR3 DNA reads TGTGCCAGCAGCTTAGTGGGAGGGAACACTGAAGCTTTCTTT.

The rearrangement uses TRBV6-1 and TRBJ1-1; 8 nucleotides match TRBD1. V trimming: 7 bases; J trimming: 3 bases; junction bases outside the gene matches: 10. CDR1 is MNHNS, CDR2 SASEGT, per germline. The CDR3 runs to 15 residues. The CDR3 spells CASNAGGAGHTEAFF. The CDR3 DNA is TGTGCCAGCAACGCAGGGGGCGCCGGTCACACTGAAGCTTTCTTT.

This chain joins TRBV2 and TRBJ1-1; a possible D gene is TRBD1 (5 bases). The germline V gene has CDR1 SNHLY and CDR2 FYNNEI. The V end was cut by 4 bases, the J end by 1 base, with 13 bases between. CDR3 size: 15 residues. The CDR3 DNA reads as TGTGCCAGCAGTGGGGGCGCCGCCGGGAACACTGAAGCTTTCTTT. Translation gives CASSGGAAGNTEAFF.